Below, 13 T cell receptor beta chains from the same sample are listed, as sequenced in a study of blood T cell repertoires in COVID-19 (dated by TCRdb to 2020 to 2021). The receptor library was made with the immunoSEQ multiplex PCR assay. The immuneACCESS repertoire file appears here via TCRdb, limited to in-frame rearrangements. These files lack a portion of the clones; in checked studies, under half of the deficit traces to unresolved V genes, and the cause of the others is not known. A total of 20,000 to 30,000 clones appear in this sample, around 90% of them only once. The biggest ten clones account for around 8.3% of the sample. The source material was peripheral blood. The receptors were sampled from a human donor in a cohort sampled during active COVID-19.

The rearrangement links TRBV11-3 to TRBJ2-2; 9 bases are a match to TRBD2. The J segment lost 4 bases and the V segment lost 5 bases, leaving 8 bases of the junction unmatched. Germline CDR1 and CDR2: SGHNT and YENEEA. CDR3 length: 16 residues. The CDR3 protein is CASSLILAGPTGELFF. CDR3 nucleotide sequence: TGTGCCAGCAGCCTAATCCTAGCGGGGCCCACCGGGGAGCTGTTTTTT.

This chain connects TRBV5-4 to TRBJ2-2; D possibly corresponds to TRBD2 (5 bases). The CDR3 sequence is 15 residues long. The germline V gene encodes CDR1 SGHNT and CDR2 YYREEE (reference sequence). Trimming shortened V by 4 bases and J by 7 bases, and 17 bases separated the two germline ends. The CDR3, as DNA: TGTGCCAGCAGCCCCGACAAGTTTCGGGGCGGGGAGCTGTTTTTT. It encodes CASSPDKFRGGELFF.

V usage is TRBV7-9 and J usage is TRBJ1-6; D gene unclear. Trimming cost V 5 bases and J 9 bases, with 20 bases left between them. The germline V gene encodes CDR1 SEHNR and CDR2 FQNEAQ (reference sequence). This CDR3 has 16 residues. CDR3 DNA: TGTGCCAGCAGCCCGCGGATGACCTTGGGTCTTTCACCCCTCCACTTT. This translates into CASSPRMTLGLSPLHF.

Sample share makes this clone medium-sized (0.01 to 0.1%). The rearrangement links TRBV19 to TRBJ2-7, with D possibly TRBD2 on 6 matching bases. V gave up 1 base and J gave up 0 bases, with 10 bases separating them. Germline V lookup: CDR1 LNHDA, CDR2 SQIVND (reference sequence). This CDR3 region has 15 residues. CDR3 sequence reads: CASSIVAGTSYEQYF. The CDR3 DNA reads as TGTGCCAGTAGTATAGTGGCGGGGACCTCCTACGAGCAGTACTTC.

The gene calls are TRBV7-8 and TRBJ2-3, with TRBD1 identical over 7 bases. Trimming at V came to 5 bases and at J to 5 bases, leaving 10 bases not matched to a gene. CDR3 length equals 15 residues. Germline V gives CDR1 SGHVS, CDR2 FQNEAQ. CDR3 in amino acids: CASSTHRGRVDTQYF. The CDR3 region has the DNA TGTGCCAGCAGCACCCACAGGGGAAGGGTAGATACGCAGTATTTT.

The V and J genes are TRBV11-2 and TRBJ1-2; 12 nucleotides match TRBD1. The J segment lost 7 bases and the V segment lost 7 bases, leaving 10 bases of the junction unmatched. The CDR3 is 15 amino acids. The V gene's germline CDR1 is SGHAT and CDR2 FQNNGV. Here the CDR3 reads CASTWRGQGAGGYTF. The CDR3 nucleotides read TGTGCCAGCACTTGGCGGGGACAGGGGGCGGGTGGCTACACCTTC.

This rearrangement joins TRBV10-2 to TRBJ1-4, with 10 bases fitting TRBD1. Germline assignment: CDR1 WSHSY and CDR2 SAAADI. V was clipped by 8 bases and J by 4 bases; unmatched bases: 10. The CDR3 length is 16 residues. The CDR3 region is CASPPGQGFHNEKLFF. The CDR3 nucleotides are TGCGCCAGCCCCCCGGGACAGGGGTTCCATAATGAAAAACTGTTTTTT.

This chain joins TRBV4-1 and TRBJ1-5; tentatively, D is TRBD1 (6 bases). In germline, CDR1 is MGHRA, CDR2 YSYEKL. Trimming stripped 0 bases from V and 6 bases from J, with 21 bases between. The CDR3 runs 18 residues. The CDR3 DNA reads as TGCGCCAGCAGCCAAGACCCCTCGGGCAGGGGAGCGAGTCAGCCCCAGCATTTT. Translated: CASSQDPSGRGASQPQHF.

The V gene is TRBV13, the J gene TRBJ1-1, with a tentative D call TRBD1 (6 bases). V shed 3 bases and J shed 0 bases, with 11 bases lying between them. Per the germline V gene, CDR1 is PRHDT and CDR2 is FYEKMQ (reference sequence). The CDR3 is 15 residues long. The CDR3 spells CASSFYTGMNTEAFF. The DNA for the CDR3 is TGTGCCAGCAGCTTCTATACAGGGATGAACACTGAAGCTTTCTTT.

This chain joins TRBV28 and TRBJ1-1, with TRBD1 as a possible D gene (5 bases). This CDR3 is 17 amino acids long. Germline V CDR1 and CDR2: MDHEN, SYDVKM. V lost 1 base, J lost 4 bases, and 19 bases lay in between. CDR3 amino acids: CASSLSSPGGPGTEAFF. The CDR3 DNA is TGTGCCAGCAGTTTATCCTCCCCCGGGGGACCTGGCACTGAAGCTTTCTTT.

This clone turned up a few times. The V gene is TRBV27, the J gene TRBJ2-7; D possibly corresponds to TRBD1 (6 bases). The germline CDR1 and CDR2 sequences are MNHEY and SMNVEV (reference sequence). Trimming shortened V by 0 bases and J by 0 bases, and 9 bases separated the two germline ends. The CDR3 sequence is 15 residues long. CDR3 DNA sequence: TGTGCCAGCAGTTTATCGCAGGGGCCCTCCTACGAGCAGTACTTC. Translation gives CASSLSQGPSYEQYF.

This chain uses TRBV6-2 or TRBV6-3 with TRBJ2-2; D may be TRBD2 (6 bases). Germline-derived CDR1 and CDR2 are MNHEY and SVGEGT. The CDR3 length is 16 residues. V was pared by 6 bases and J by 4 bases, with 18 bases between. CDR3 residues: CASSRPGTSSTGELFF. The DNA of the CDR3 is TGTGCCAGCAGCCGCCCCGGGACTTCATCCACCGGGGAGCTGTTTTTT.

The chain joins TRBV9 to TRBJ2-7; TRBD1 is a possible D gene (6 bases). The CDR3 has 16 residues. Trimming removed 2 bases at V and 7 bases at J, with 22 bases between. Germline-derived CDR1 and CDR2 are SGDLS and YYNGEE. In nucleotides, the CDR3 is TGTGCCAGCAGCGTCGATCCGGGACACACCTCTGGTGAGCAGTACTTC. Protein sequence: CASSVDPGHTSGEQYF. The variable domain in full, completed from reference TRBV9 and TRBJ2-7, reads DSGVTQTPKHLITATGQRVTLRCSPRSGDLSVYWYQQSLDQGLQFLIQYYNGEERAKGNILERFSAQQFPDLHSELNLSSLELGDSALYFCASSVDPGHTSGEQYFGPGTRLTVT.